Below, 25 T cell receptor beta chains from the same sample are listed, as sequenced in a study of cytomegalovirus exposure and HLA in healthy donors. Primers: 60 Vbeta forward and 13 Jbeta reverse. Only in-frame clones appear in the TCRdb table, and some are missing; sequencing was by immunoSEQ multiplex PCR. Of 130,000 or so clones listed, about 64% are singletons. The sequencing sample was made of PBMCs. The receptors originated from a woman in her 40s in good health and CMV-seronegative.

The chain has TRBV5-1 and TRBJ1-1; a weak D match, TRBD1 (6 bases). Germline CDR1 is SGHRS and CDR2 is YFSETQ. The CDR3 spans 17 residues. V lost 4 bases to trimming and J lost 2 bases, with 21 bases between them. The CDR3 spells CASSRRLEAGVNTEAFF. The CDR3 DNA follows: TGCGCCAGCAGCCGCCGTCTGGAGGCAGGGGTTAACACTGAAGCTTTCTTT.

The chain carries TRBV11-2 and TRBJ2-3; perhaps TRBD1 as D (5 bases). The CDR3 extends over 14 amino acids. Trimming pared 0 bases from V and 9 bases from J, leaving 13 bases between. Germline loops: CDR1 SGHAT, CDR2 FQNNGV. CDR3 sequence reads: CASSLEVTGPTQYF. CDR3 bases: TGTGCCAGCAGCTTAGAGGTTACAGGTCCAACGCAGTATTTT. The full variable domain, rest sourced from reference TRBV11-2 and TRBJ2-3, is EAGVAQSPRYKIIEKRQSVAFWCNPISGHATLYWYQQILGQGPKLLIQFQNNGVVDDSQLPKDRFSAERLKGVDSTLKIQPAKLEDSAVYLCASSLEVTGPTQYFGPGTRLTVL.

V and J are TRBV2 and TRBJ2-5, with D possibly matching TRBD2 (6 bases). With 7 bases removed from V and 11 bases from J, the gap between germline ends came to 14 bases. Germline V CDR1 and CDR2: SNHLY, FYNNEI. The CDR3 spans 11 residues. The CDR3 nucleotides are TGTGCCAGCACCGCGGGACCTCGGCAGTACTTC. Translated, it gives CASTAGPRQYF.

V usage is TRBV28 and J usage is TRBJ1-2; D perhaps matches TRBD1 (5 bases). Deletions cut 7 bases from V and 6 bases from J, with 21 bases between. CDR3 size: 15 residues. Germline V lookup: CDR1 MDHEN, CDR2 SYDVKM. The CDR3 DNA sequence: TGTGCCAGCACGACGCTACCCCAGGGTAGCCATGGCTACACCTTC. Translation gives CASTTLPQGSHGYTF.

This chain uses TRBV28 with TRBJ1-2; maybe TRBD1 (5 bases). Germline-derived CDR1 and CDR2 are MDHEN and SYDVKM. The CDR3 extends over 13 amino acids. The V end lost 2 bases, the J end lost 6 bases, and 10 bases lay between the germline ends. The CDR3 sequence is CASSLRAGNGYTF. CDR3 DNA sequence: TGTGCCAGCAGTTTAAGGGCAGGGAATGGCTACACCTTC.

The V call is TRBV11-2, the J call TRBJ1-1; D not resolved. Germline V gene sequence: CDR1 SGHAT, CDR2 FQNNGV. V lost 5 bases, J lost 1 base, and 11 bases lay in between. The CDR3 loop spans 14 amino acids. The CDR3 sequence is CASSIQLSNTEAFF. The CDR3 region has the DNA TGTGCCAGCAGCATACAGCTCTCGAACACTGAAGCTTTCTTT. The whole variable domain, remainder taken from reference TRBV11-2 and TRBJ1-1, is EAGVAQSPRYKIIEKRQSVAFWCNPISGHATLYWYQQILGQGPKLLIQFQNNGVVDDSQLPKDRFSAERLKGVDSTLKIQPAKLEDSAVYLCASSIQLSNTEAFFGQGTRLTVV.

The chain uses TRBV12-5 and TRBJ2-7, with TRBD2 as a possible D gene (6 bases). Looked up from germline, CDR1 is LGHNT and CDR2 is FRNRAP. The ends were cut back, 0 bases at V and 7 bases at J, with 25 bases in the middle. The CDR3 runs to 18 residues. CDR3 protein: CASGLVLRGRGGDGEQYF. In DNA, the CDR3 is TGTGCTAGTGGTTTGGTACTTCGGGGACGGGGCGGGGACGGGGAGCAGTACTTC.

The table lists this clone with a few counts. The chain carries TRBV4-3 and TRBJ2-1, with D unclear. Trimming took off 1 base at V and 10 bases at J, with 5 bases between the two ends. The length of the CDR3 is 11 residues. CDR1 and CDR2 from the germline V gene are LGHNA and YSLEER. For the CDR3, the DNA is TGCGCCAGCAGCCAAGCGAGGGAGCAGTTCTTC. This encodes CASSQAREQFF.

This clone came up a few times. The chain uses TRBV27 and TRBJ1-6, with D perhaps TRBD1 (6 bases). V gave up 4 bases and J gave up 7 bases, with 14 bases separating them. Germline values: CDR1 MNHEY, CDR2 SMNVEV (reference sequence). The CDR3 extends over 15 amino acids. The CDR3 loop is CASSYSRTVNSPLHF. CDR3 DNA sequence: TGTGCCAGCAGTTACTCTCGGACAGTAAATTCACCCCTCCACTTT.

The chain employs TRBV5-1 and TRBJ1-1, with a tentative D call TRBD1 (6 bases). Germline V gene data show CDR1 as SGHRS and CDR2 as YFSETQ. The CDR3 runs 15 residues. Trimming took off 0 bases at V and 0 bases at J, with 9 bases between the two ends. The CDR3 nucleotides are TGCGCCAGCAGCTTGGCGACAGGAGTGAACACTGAAGCTTTCTTT. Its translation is CASSLATGVNTEAFF.

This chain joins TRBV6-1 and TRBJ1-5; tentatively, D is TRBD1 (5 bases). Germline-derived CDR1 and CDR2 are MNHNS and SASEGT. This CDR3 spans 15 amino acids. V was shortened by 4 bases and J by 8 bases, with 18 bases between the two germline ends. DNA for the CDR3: TGTGCCAGCAGTGGGGCAGGGTTCCAACGGGAGCCCCAGCATTTT. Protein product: CASSGAGFQREPQHF.

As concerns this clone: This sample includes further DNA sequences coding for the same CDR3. As DNA, the CDR3 is TGTGCCAGCTCACTCCAGGAGAACACTGAAGCTTTCTTT. Translated, it gives CASSLQENTEAFF. The V and J genes are TRBV18 and TRBJ1-1; unclear D gene. Germline V gives CDR1 KGHSH, CDR2 LQKENI. V was pared by 4 bases and J by 1 base, with 7 bases between. The CDR3 consists of 13 residues.

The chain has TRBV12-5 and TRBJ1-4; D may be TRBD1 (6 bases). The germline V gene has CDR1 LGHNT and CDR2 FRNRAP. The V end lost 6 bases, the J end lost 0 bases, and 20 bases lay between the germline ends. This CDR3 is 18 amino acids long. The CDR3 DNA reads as TGTGCTAGTGGCCGACGGGACACCCACCCTGCAACTAATGAAAAACTGTTTTTT. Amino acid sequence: CASGRRDTHPATNEKLFF.

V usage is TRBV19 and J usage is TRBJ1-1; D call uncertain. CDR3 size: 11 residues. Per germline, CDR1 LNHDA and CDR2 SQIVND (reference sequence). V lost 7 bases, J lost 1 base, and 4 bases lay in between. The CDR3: CASIRNTEAFF. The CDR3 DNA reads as TGTGCCAGTATTCGGAACACTGAAGCTTTCTTT.

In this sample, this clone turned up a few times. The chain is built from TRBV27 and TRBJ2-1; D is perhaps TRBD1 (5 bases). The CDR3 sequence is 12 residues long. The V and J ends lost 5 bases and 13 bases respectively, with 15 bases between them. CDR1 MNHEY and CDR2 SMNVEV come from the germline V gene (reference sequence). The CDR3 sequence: CASSNNGHLQFF. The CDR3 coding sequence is TGTGCCAGCAGTAACAACGGACATCTTCAGTTCTTC.

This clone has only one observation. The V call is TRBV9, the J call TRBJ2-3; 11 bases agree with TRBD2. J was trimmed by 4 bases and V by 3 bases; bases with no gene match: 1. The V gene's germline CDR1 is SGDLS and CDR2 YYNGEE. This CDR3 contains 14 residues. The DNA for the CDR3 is TGTGCCAGCAGCGATAGCGGGGGGGCAGATACGCAGTATTTT. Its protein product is CASSDSGGADTQYF. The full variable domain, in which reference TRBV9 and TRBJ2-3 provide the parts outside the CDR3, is DSGVTQTPKHLITATGQRVTLRCSPRSGDLSVYWYQQSLDQGLQFLIQYYNGEERAKGNILERFSAQQFPDLHSELNLSSLELGDSALYFCASSDSGGADTQYFGPGTRLTVL.

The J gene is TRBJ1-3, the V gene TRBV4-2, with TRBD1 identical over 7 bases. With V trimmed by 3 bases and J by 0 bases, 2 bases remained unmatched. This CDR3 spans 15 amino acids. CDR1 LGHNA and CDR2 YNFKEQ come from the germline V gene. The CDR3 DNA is TGTGCCAGCAGCCAGGGACAGCTCTCTGGAAACACCATATATTTT. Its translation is CASSQGQLSGNTIYF.

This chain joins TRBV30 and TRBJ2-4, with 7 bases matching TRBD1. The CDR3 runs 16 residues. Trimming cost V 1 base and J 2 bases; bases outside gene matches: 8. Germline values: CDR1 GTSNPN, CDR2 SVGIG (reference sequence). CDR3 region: CAWSDWDSKTKNIQYF. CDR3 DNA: TGTGCCTGGAGTGATTGGGACAGCAAGACCAAAAACATTCAGTACTTC.

The DNA of the CDR3 is TGTGCCAGCAGAACGGACAGGGCCGCTGAAGCTTTCTTT. As protein: CASRTDRAAEAFF. This chain links TRBV28 with TRBJ1-1; 8 bases are shared with TRBD1. The CDR3 contains 13 residues. Germline V lookup: CDR1 MDHEN, CDR2 SYDVKM. V gave up 6 bases and J gave up 6 bases; unmatched junction bases: 6.

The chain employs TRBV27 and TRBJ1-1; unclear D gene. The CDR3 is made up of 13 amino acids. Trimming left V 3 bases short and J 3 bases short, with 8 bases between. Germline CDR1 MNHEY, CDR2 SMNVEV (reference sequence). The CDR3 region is CASSFTTYTEAFF. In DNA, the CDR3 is TGTGCCAGCAGTTTTACCACTTACACTGAAGCTTTCTTT.

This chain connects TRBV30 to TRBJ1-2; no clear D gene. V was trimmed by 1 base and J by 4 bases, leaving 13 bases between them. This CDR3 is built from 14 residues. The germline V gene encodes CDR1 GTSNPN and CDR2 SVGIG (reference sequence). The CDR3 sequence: CAWSAARLGYGYTF. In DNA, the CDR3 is TGTGCCTGGAGTGCGGCCAGGCTCGGCTATGGCTACACCTTC. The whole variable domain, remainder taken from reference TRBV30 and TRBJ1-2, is SQTIHQWPATLVQPVGSPLSLECTVEGTSNPNLYWYRQAAGRGLQLLFYSVGIGQISSEVPQNLSASRPQDRQFILSSKKLLLSDSGFYLCAWSAARLGYGYTFGSGTRLTVV.

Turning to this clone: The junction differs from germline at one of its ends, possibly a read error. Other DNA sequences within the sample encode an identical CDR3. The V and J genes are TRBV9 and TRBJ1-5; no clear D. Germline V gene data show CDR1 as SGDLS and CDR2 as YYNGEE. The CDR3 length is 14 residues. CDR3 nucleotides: TGTGCCAGCAGTGTAGGAGGGAGCAATCAGCCCCAGCATTTT. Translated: CASSVGGSNQPQHF.

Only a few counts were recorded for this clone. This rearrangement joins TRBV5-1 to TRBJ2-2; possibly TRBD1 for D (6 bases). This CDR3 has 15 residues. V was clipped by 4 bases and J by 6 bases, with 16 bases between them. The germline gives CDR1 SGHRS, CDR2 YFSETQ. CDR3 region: CASSRTTGSPGELFF. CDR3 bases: TGCGCCAGCAGCCGCACTACAGGGTCTCCCGGGGAGCTGTTTTTT.

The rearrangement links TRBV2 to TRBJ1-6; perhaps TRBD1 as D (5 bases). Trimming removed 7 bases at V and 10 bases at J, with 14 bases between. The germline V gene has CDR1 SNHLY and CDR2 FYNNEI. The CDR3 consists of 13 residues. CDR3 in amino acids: CASITGLTSPLHF. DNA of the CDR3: TGTGCCAGCATAACAGGCCTCACATCACCCCTCCACTTT.

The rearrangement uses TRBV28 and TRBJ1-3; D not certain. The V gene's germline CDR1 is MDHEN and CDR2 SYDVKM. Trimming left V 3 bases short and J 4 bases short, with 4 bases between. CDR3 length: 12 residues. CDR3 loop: CASSFRGNTIYF. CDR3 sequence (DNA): TGTGCCAGCAGTTTTCGGGGAAACACCATATATTTT.